The rows below give T cell receptor beta chains drawn from one sample of a study of molecular identifiers for immune sequencing clone quantification. In TCRdb, the PCR reads were re-called with MiXCR into one record per CDR3 protein. In the table there are hundreds of thousands of distinct CDR3 sequences, 24% of which are singletons. Input material: naive CD8+ T cells from blood, with Jurkat cell RNA spiked in. Receptors originate from a human donor in good health. Some libraries in this study had Jurkat cell RNA spiked in. Each CDR3 is given with its conserved first and last residue. The D gene is left open where the match is weak. Clone size is given for some rows only: seen once, a few or many times, or a class if the clone is expanded.

J | size | V | D | DNA | CDR3
TRBJ2-7 | few | TRBV6-6 | - | TGTGCCAGCAGTTCCACGGACTTCTCGAGCTCCTACGAGCAGTACTTC | CASSSTDFSSSYEQYF
TRBJ2-3 | many | TRBV6-5 | - | TGTGCCAGCACTAGTTCAGCAGATACGCAGTATTTT | CASTSSADTQYF
TRBJ2-3 | few | TRBV6-2/TRBV6-3 | TRBD2 | TGTGCCAGCGGTAGCGGGAGCCATGTTACAGATACGCAGTATTTT | CASGSGSHVTDTQYF
TRBJ2-4 | many | TRBV29-1 | TRBD1 | TGCAGCGTGGCCCAGACAGGGGAGGAAAACATTCAGTACTTC | CSVAQTGEENIQYF
TRBJ2-7 | few | TRBV7-2 | - | TGTGCCAGCAGCTTAGATCTGGGGGCCCCCTACGAGCAGTACTTC | CASSLDLGAPYEQYF
TRBJ2-3 | - | TRBV20-1 | - | TGCAGTGCTCTCTTGGTAGCGGTGCACACAGATACGCAGTATTTT | CSALLVAVHTDTQYF
TRBJ2-2 | - | TRBV7-8 | TRBD1 | TGTGCCAGCAGCCATAGCAGGGACAGGGGAGACACCGGGGAGCTGTTTTTT | CASSHSRDRGDTGELFF
TRBJ2-7 | - | TRBV20-1 | - | TGCAGTGGAGACGACTTCGCCTACGAGCAGTACTTC | CSGDDFAYEQYF
TRBJ2-3 | - | TRBV2 | - | TGTGCCAGCGAACCGGGACCGGGCACAGATACGCAGTATTTT | CASEPGPGTDTQYF
TRBJ1-5 | many | TRBV2 | - | TGTGCCAGCAAAGTATATGGCAATCAGCCCCAGCATTTT | CASKVYGNQPQHF
TRBJ2-7 | - | TRBV7-2 | - | TGTGCCAGCAGCTTAGTTCTGGGGGCAGGCGAGCAGTACTTC | CASSLVLGAGEQYF
TRBJ1-1 | - | TRBV6-5 | - | TGTGTCAGCAGTTACACGACCCCACGGAACACTGAAACTTTCTTT | CVSSYTTPRNTETFF
TRBJ2-7 | many | TRBV29-1 | - | TGCAGCGTTGTGGGGCGGGGTAGCTCCTACGAGCAGTACTTC | CSVVGRGSSYEQYF
TRBJ2-6 | many | TRBV28 | TRBD1 | TGTGCCAGCAGTATAACAGGGGGCGCTGGGGCCAACGTCCTGACTTTC | CASSITGGAGANVLTF
TRBJ2-7 | - | TRBV28 | TRBD1 | TGTGCCAGCAGTCCTCGGGACAGAACCTACGAGCAGTACTTC | CASSPRDRTYEQYF
TRBJ2-1 | - | TRBV28 | TRBD2 | TGTGCCAGCAGCACCGCCCAAGCGGGGAGCTCCTACAATGAGCAGTTCTTC | CASSTAQAGSSYNEQFF
TRBJ2-6 | few | TRBV2 | - | TGTGCCAGCAGTGAAGCCGGGACCCTTGCCGGGGCCAACGTCCTGACTTTC | CASSEAGTLAGANVLTF
TRBJ2-3 | few | TRBV27 | TRBD2 | TGTGCCAGCAGTTTTCGACTAGCGGGGACTCCTAGCACAGATACGCAGTATTTT | CASSFRLAGTPSTDTQYF
TRBJ2-3 | few | TRBV13 | TRBD2 | TGTGCCAGCAGCTTAATAGGCCGCGGGGCTAGCGGGGATTTGGATACGCAGTATTTT | CASSLIGRGASGDLDTQYF
TRBJ2-1 | - | TRBV24-1 | TRBD1 | TGTGCCACCAGTGATTTTGACAGGGGAGATGAGCAGTTCTTC | CATSDFDRGDEQFF
TRBJ2-5 | - | TRBV27 | - | TGTGCCAGCAGTCATCAAGGGGCGCAAGAGACCCAGTACTTC | CASSHQGAQETQYF
TRBJ1-2 | few | TRBV20-1 | TRBD1 | TGCAGTGCTAAAGTTATGGACAGGGCTCCCATTTCAGGCTATGGCTACACCTTC | CSAKVMDRAPISGYGYTF
TRBJ2-5 | - | TRBV11-2 | TRBD2 | TGTGCCAGCAGCCCGATAGGGACTAGGGGAGAGACCCAGTACTTC | CASSPIGTRGETQYF
TRBJ2-2 | - | TRBV14 | TRBD2 | TGTGCCAGCAGCCAAGATCTCTTTACTAGCGGGGCCACCGGGGAGCTGTTTTTT | CASSQDLFTSGATGELFF
TRBJ2-5 | few | TRBV6-5 | - | TGTGCCAGCAGTCTTTCGGGGCGTACGTACCAAGAGACCCAGTACTTC | CASSLSGRTYQETQYF
TRBJ2-1 | once | TRBV5-1 | - | TGCGCCAGCAGCTTGGGCCTGCAGCAGGTCTTC | CASSLGLQQVF
TRBJ2-3 | few | TRBV11-2 | - | TGTGCCAGCAGCTTAGGGTTGCTCGATACGCAGTATTTT | CASSLGLLDTQYF
TRBJ2-3 | - | TRBV6-6 | - | TGTGCCAGCAGTTCCCCGCTTACGGCTAGCAGCTCTAGCACAGATACGCAGTATTTT | CASSSPLTASSSSTDTQYF
TRBJ1-4 | few | TRBV4-1 | - | TGCGCCAGCAGCCATACTAATGAAAAACTGTTTTTT | CASSHTNEKLFF
TRBJ2-1 | once | TRBV7-9 | - | TGTGCCAGCGGCTTAGTGCGAGCCTCTTACAATGAGCAGTTTTTC | CASGLVRASYNEQFF
TRBJ1-2 | many | TRBV5-6 | - | TGTGCCAGCAGAGGACAGCTTAACTATGGCTACACCTTC | CASRGQLNYGYTF